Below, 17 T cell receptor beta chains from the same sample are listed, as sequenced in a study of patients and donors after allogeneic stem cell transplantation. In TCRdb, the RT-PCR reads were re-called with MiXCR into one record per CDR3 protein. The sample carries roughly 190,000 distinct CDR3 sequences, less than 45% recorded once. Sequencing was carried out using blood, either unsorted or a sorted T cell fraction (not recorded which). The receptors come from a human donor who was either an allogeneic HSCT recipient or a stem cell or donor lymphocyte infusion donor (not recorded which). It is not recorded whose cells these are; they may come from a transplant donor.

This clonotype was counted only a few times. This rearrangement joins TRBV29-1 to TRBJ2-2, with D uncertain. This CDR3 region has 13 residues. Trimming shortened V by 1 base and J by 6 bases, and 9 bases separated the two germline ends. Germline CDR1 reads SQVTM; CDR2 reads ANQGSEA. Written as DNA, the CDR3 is TGCAGCGTTGAAGTGGAGTCAGCCGGGGAGCTGTTTTTT. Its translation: CSVEVESAGELFF.

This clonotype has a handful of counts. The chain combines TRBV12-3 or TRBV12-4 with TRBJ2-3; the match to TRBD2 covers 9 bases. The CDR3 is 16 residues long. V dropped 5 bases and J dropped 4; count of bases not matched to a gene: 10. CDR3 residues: CASSGTTSGHSDTQYF. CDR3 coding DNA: TGTGCCAGCAGTGGAACGACTAGCGGCCACTCAGATACGCAGTATTTT.

This CDR3 is CSARVGGRANTEAFF. CDR3 coding DNA: TGCAGTGCTAGGGTCGGCGGACGGGCGAACACTGAAGCTTTCTTT. The chain has TRBV20-1 and TRBJ1-1; D gene ambiguous. V was trimmed by 3 bases and J by 1 base, leaving 15 bases between them. CDR1 and CDR2 (germline): DFQATT, SNEGSKA (reference sequence). This CDR3 is built from 15 residues.

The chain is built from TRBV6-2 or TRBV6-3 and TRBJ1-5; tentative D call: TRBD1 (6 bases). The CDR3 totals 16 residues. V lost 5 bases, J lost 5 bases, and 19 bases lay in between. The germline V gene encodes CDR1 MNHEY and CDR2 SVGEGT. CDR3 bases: TGTGCCAGCAGTAAACAGGGTAAACAGGCGTATCAGCCCCAGCATTTT. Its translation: CASSKQGKQAYQPQHF.

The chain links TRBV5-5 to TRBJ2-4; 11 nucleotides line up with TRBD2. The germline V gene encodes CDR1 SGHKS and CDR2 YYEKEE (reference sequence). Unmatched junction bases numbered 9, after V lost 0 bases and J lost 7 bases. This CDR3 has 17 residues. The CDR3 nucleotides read TGTGCCAGCAGCTTGGTTAGCGGGAGGGCCGCGGGGAACATTCAGTACTTC. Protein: CASSLVSGRAAGNIQYF.

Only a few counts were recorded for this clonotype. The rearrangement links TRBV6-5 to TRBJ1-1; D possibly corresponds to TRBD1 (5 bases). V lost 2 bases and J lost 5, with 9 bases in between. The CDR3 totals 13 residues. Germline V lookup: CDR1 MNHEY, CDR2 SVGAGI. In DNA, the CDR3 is TGTGCCAGCAGTTACGAGGGGAGGACTGAAGCTTTCTTT. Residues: CASSYEGRTEAFF.

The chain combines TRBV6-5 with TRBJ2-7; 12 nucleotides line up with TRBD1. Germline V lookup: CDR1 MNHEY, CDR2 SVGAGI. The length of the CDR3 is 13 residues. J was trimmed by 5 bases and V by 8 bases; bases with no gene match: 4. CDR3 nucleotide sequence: TGTGCCAGCTCCGGGACAGGGGGCCACGAGCAGTACTTC. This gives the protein CASSGTGGHEQYF.

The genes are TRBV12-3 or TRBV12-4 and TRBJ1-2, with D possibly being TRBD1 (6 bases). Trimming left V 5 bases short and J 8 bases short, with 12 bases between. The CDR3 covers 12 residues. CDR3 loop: CASSQQGLGYTF. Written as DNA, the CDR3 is TGTGCCAGCAGTCAACAGGGCCTAGGCTACACCTTC.

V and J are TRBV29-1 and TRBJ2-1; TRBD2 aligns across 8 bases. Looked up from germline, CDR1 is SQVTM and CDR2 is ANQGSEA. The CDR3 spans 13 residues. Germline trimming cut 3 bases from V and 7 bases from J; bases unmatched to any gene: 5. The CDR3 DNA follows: TGCAGCGTTGAGAGCGGGAGTGGGAATGAGCAGTTCTTC. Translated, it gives CSVESGSGNEQFF.

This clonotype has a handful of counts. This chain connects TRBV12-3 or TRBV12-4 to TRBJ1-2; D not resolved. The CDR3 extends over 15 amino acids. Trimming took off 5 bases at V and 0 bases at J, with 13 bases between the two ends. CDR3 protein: CASSPRTVANYGYTF. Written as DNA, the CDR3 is TGTGCCAGCAGTCCCAGGACCGTAGCTAACTATGGCTACACCTTC.

CDR3 in amino acids: CSARMKGGDTEAFF. CDR3 nucleotide sequence: TGCAGTGCTAGGATGAAGGGGGGGGACACTGAAGCTTTCTTT. The gene calls are TRBV20-1 and TRBJ1-1; a weak D match, TRBD1 (6 bases). This CDR3 is built from 14 residues. The V end was cut by 3 bases, the J end by 3 bases, with 14 bases between. The germline V gene encodes CDR1 DFQATT and CDR2 SNEGSKA (reference sequence).

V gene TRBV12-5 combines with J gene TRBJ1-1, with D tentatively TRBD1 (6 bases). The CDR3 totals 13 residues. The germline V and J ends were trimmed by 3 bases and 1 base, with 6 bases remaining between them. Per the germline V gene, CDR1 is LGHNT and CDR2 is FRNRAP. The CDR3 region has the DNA TGTGCTAGTGGTTTAGGGGGGAACACTGAAGCTTTCTTT. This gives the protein CASGLGGNTEAFF.

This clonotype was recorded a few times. The chain's CDR3 is CASSQDLTWPPELFF. The CDR3 DNA sequence: TGTGCCAGCAGCCAAGATCTAACGTGGCCCCCTGAACTGTTTTTT. The rearrangement links TRBV14 to TRBJ1-4; no clear D gene. The CDR3 loop spans 15 amino acids. Trimming left V 0 bases short and J 12 bases short, with 17 bases between. The germline gives CDR1 SGHDN, CDR2 FVKESK.

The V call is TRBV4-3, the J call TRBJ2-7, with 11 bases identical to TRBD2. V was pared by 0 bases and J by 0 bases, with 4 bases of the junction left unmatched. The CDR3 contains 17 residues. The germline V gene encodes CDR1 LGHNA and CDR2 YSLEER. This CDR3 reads CASSQDLGTSGSYEQYF. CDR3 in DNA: TGCGCCAGCAGCCAAGATCTCGGGACTAGCGGCTCCTACGAGCAGTACTTC.

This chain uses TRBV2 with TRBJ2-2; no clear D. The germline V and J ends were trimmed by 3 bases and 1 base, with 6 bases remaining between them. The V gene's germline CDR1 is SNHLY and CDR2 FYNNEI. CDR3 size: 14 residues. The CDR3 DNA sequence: TGTGCCAGCAGTGAGATCCGGAACACCGGGGAGCTGTTTTTT. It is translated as CASSEIRNTGELFF.

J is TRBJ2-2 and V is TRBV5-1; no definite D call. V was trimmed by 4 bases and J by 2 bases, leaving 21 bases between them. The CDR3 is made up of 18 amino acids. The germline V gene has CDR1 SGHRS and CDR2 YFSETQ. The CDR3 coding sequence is TGCGCCAGCAGCCCCAGCTTGACCTTTCCCTCCAACACCGGGGAGCTGTTTTTT. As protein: CASSPSLTFPSNTGELFF.

CDR3 region: CSVVVSGAYEQYF. CDR3 coding DNA: TGCAGCGTTGTGGTAAGCGGCGCCTACGAGCAGTACTTC. The V gene is TRBV29-1, the J gene TRBJ2-7; D perhaps matches TRBD2 (5 bases). The V end was cut by 4 bases, the J end by 2 bases, with 12 bases between. The germline V gene has CDR1 SQVTM and CDR2 ANQGSEA. The CDR3 consists of 13 residues.